This T cell receptor (beta chain) originates from a study of blood T cell repertoires in COVID-19. Background on the study: In each case, the material was cDNA or gDNA derived from T cells, B-cell-depleted T cells, or PBMCs.

Using immunoSEQ multiplex PCR, the repertoire was profiled, and TCRdb retains in-frame clones only, with some absent. The repertoire holds a few hundred thousand clones, 65% to 90% seen once, with about 2.3% in the top ten. Looked up from germline, CDR1 is SGHAT and CDR2 is FQNNGV. The CDR3 length is 16 residues. Trimming pared 2 bases from V and 0 bases from J, leaving 8 bases between. This chain joins TRBV11-2 and TRBJ2-6, with D possibly matching TRBD1 (5 bases). This sequence originates from a man in his forties who had recovered from COVID-19. Sequences were obtained from peripheral blood. The CDR3 nucleotides are TGTGCCAGCAGCTTAACAGGAGTCTCTGGGGCCAACGTCCTGACTTTC. Translation gives CASSLTGVSGANVLTF.